A selection of T cell receptor beta chains follows, all from one sample in a study of blood T cells in healthy people across ages. TCRdb re-called the 5' RACE reads through MiXCR, storing one row per CDR3 protein. The data show under 2,000,000 distinct CDR3 sequences, with 49% seen just once and about 2.1% held by the top ten. The source material was blood. Receptor source: a middle-aged woman in good health. Both conserved end residues are part of each CDR3. Each record gives: V gene, D gene, clone size, J gene, CDR3 DNA, CDR3 protein. D genes are given only for firm matches. A row's size may be missing; if present it is once, few, many or a size class.

>TRBV7-2|.|.|TRBJ2-7
TGTCCCAGCGGAGACTACGAGCAGTACTTC
CPSGDYEQYF
>TRBV12-3/TRBV12-4|.|many|TRBJ1-2
TGTGCCAGCAGCTCTCAGGGGAACGGCTACACCTTC
CASSSQGNGYTF
>TRBV6-7|.|.|TRBJ1-2
TGTGCCATTACGATCGCACCTAGCTATGGCTACACCTTC
CAITIAPSYGYTF
>TRBV10-3|.|few|TRBJ2-1
TGTGCCATGTCCCGGACAGACAATGAGCAGTTCTTC
CAMSRTDNEQFF
>TRBV5-1|.|.|TRBJ2-7
TGCGCCAGCAGCCATTCGAACGCCTACGAGCAGTACTTC
CASSHSNAYEQYF
>TRBV4-3|TRBD1|once|TRBJ2-7
TGCGCCAGCAGCCACGGGACAGCGAATGAGCAGTACTTC
CASSHGTANEQYF
>TRBV5-5|.|few|TRBJ2-1
TGTGCCAGCAGCTTGGAGTGGGTATCCTACAATGAGCAGTTCTTC
CASSLEWVSYNEQFF
>TRBV7-9|TRBD2|.|TRBJ2-1
TGTGCCAGCAGTCCTTTGGGACTAACCTCCTACAATGAGCAGTTCTTC
CASSPLGLTSYNEQFF
>TRBV7-2|.|.|TRBJ1-6
TGTGCCAGCAGGACACAGGGTAATGGGTCACCCCTCCACTTT
CASRTQGNGSPLHF
>TRBV4-3|.|.|TRBJ2-3
TGCGCCAGCAGCCAAGATGGGCAGGGTCTTGGAGATACGCAGTATTTT
CASSQDGQGLGDTQYF
>TRBV6-6|.|few|TRBJ2-1
TGTGCCAGCAGTTTGTCGCGGGTAGCCTACAATGAGCAGTTCTTC
CASSLSRVAYNEQFF
>TRBV6-1|.|.|TRBJ2-7
TGTGCCAGCAGTGGGTCTAGGGGGGGGAAGTCCTACGAGCAGTACTTC
CASSGSRGGKSYEQYF
>TRBV21-1|.|.|TRBJ2-5
TGTGCCAGCAGCCTAGGGTTTCGGCAAGAGACCCAGTACTTC
CASSLGFRQETQYF
>TRBV7-2|.|few|TRBJ2-5
TGTGCCAGCAGCTTAGTTTCTAGCGCCCGTGAGACCCAGTACTTC
CASSLVSSARETQYF
>TRBV9|.|.|TRBJ2-1
TGTGCCAGCAGCGTGAATGCCGAGCAGTTCTTC
CASSVNAEQFF
>TRBV20-1|.|.|TRBJ2-7
TGCAGTGCTAGAGATCAGGATCAGTTCGAGCAGTACTTC
CSARDQDQFEQYF
>TRBV10-3|TRBD1|few|TRBJ1-5
TGTGCCATCAGTGCGACAGGGCTGGATCAGCCCCAGCATTTT
CAISATGLDQPQHF
>TRBV28|.|.|TRBJ2-1
TGTGCCAGCAGTCAGATGAACCATGAGCAGTTCTTC
CASSQMNHEQFF
>TRBV7-8|.|.|TRBJ1-4
TGTGCCAGCAGCTTACGGACTTCTCTTCAAGGTGAAAAACTGTTTTTT
CASSLRTSLQGEKLFF
>TRBV2|TRBD1|.|TRBJ2-1
TGTGCCAGCCCGGGACAGGGGGACAATGAGCAGTTCTTC
CASPGQGDNEQFF
>TRBV5-1|.|few|TRBJ1-2
TGCGCCAGCAGCCCAGCCTGGGGCGAGAACTATGGCTACACCTTC
CASSPAWGENYGYTF
>TRBV20-1|.|few|TRBJ2-4
TGCAGCCACTTAGGAGAGCCAGGAGCCAAAAACATTCAGTACTTC
CSHLGEPGAKNIQYF
>TRBV7-2|.|few|TRBJ2-3
TGTGCCAGCAGCCGGAGGGAGGTTAGTGGGGGGTATGCAGATACGCAGTATTTT
CASSRREVSGGYADTQYF
>TRBV10-3|TRBD2|.|TRBJ2-3
TGTGCCATCAGTGAAGGCGGGGGGGCCGCAGATACGCAGTATTTT
CAISEGGGAADTQYF
>TRBV4-3|TRBD1|few|TRBJ2-7
TGCGCCAGCAGCCACGGAGCTCTGGGGACAGGCGGCTACGAGCAGTACTTC
CASSHGALGTGGYEQYF
>TRBV7-8|.|.|TRBJ1-2
TGTGCCAGCAGCCCCCAGACGTACCCACCTAACTATGGCTACACCTTC
CASSPQTYPPNYGYTF
>TRBV4-1|.|.|TRBJ2-3
TGCGCCAGCAGCCAAGAGAGGGAATTCACAGATACGCAGTATTTT
CASSQEREFTDTQYF
>TRBV7-9|.|.|TRBJ2-1
TGTGCCAGCAGCCTAGAGGCTGATTCCGGAGGGCAGTTCTTC
CASSLEADSGGQFF
>TRBV5-5|.|.|TRBJ2-7
TGTGCCAGCATCCTTATAGCAGGAGCTTTCTCCTACGAGCAGTACTTC
CASILIAGAFSYEQYF
>TRBV29-1|.|few|TRBJ2-7
TGCAGCGTGGGCCGGGAAGCGTACGAGCAGTACTTC
CSVGREAYEQYF
>TRBV11-1|.|.|TRBJ2-1
TGTGCCAGCAGCTTAGAACGGGCGGACCAATCCTACAATGAGCAGTTCTTC
CASSLERADQSYNEQFF
>TRBV27|.|.|TRBJ1-2
TGTGCCAGCAGTTTGAACATGGAAGGCTATGGCTACACCTTC
CASSLNMEGYGYTF
>TRBV7-2|TRBD2|few|TRBJ2-4
TGTGCCAGCAGCTTAGGTCTAGCGGTAGCCAAAAACATTCAGTACTTC
CASSLGLAVAKNIQYF
>TRBV7-6|TRBD1|once|TRBJ1-2
TGTGCCAGCAGCCAAACCTCGAGAGCAGGGGGGTATGGCTACACCTTC
CASSQTSRAGGYGYTF
>TRBV11-2|TRBD1|.|TRBJ2-7
TGTGCCAGCAGCTTAGGAGACAGGGGACCTATTCGTTCCTACGAGCAGTACTTC
CASSLGDRGPIRSYEQYF
>TRBV7-2|TRBD2|.|TRBJ2-5
TGTGGCAGCAGCTTACTGGCGGGGGGGCGAGAGACCCAGTACTTC
CGSSLLAGGRETQYF
>TRBV7-9|TRBD1|.|TRBJ1-1
TGTGCCAGCAGCTTCAGGGGGGGGTTGACTGAAGCTTTCTTT
CASSFRGGLTEAFF
>TRBV20-1|.|.|TRBJ2-3
TGCAGTGCTAGAGATAGGCAAAGGACTAGCACAGATACGCAGTATTTT
CSARDRQRTSTDTQYF
>TRBV29-1|TRBD1|few|TRBJ1-2
TGCAGCGTAGACAGGGGGGCCTACGGCTACACCTTC
CSVDRGAYGYTF
>TRBV6-2/TRBV6-3|TRBD2|.|TRBJ2-1
TGTGCCAGCAGTTACACTCTAGCGGGGGGCCGATCCTACAATGAGCAGTTCTTC
CASSYTLAGGRSYNEQFF
>TRBV20-1|.|.|TRBJ2-7
TGCAGTGCTAGAGCAAGGCAGGGCACCTACGAGCAGTACTTC
CSARARQGTYEQYF
>TRBV9|.|.|TRBJ1-1
TGTGCCAGCACCCAGGGGTTGGACACTGAAGCTTTCTTT
CASTQGLDTEAFF
>TRBV5-1|TRBD1|few|TRBJ1-6
TGCGCCAGCAGCTCGTGGACAGGGGGCACGTCCTATAATTCACCCCTCCACTTT
CASSSWTGGTSYNSPLHF